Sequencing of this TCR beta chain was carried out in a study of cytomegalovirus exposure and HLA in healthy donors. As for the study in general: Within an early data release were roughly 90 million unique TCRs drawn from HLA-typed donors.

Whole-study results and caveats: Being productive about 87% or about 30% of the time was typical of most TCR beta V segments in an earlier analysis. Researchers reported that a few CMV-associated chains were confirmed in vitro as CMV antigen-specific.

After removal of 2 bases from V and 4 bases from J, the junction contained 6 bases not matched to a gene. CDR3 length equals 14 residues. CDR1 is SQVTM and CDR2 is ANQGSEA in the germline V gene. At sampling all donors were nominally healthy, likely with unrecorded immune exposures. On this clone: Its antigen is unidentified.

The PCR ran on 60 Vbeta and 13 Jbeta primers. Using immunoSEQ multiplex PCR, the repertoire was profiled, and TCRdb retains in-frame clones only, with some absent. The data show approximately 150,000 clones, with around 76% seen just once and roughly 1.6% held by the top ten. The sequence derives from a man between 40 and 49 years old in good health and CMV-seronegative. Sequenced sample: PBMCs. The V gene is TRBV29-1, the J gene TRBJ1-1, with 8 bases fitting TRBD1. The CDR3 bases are TGCAGCGTTGAACAGGGGGCGCTGGGCACTGAAGCTTTCTTT. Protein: CSVEQGALGTEAFF.